A selection of T cell receptor beta chains follows, all from one sample in a study of blood T cell repertoires in COVID-19. Assay used: immunoSEQ multiplex PCR; TCRdb lists only in-frame clones, some missing. This repertoire shows hundreds of thousands of clones, around four fifths found once; its top ten account for roughly 4.2%. Sequencing input: peripheral blood. Receptors were obtained from a woman in her 40s with active or convalescent COVID-19. The CDR3 runs from the conserved cysteine through the conserved F or W. The D gene is left open where the match is weak.

V gene,J gene,D gene,CDR3 protein
TRBV28,TRBJ1-1,-,CVSSLSRAEAFF
TRBV11-2,TRBJ2-1,TRBD2,CASSWGTSGSSYNEQFF
TRBV5-4,TRBJ2-7,-,CASSLSFSETEQYF
TRBV15,TRBJ2-1,TRBD1,CATSTGGQAVDEQFF
TRBV19,TRBJ1-6,TRBD1,CASTTSGQGNSPLHF
TRBV19,TRBJ1-4,-,CASSPQAGTKLFF
TRBV10-3,TRBJ1-2,-,CAISGGGAIPNYGYTF
TRBV5-1,TRBJ1-2,-,CASSPSQGGYTF
TRBV19,TRBJ1-1,-,CASSIRGMNTEAFF
TRBV9,TRBJ1-1,-,CASSVGPSGTEAFF
TRBV19,TRBJ1-1,TRBD1,CASSINPYWTGKSTEAFF
TRBV30,TRBJ1-3,-,CAWSADKRGNTIYF
TRBV28,TRBJ1-1,-,CASSLGGMNTEAFF
TRBV12-3/TRBV12-4,TRBJ2-1,-,CASSRRYNEQFF
TRBV9,TRBJ2-7,-,CASSETGIGEQYF
TRBV27,TRBJ2-2,-,CASSLKYYGQRTGELFF
TRBV6-6,TRBJ1-4,TRBD1,CASSYPDRGNEKLFF
TRBV5-4,TRBJ2-5,-,CASSFVRQETQYF
TRBV9,TRBJ1-5,-,CASSVGGRENQPQHF
TRBV19,TRBJ1-5,TRBD1,CASRNRGRQPQHF
TRBV6-5,TRBJ1-5,-,CASSFSAGLNQPQHF
TRBV4-1,TRBJ1-5,TRBD1,CASSQVTGQGNQPQHF
TRBV9,TRBJ2-2,TRBD1,CASTLQGSTGELFF
TRBV19,TRBJ1-2,-,CASSTTGRSYTF
TRBV30,TRBJ1-4,-,CAWTQSGLATNEKLFF
TRBV7-6,TRBJ2-2,-,CASSFAGNTGELFF
TRBV30,TRBJ1-2,-,CAWSSGGGYTF
TRBV12-3/TRBV12-4,TRBJ1-1,-,CASSLTAIEAFF
TRBV2,TRBJ1-5,-,CASDQGLSNQPQHF